Listed here is a single T cell receptor beta chain. The antigen remains undetermined. Pooling was applied to second doses at about 4 or about 12 weeks. These data originate in a study of T cell responses to AZD1222 COVID-19 vaccine. Trimming removed 7 bases from V and 5 bases from J; junction bases left unmatched: 6. Germline V lookup: CDR1 MDHEN, CDR2 SYDVKM. This CDR3 region has 14 residues. Findings and limits, study-wide: Spike-specific TCR breadth and depth grew following two AZD1222 doses.

Libraries were prepared by immunoSEQ multiplex PCR; TCRdb keeps only in-frame clonotypes and omits some of them. The sample lists 90,000 to 120,000 clones; 92% were seen once. This clonotype was obtained from an adult who received the AZD1222 COVID-19 vaccine. Sample: peripheral blood, taken 28 days after the second AZD1222 dose. V gene TRBV28 combines with J gene TRBJ2-1, with 9 bases aligning to TRBD2. In DNA form, the CDR3 reads TGTGCCAGCATTGGGGCGGGAGGGAACAATGAGCAGTTCTTC. Translation gives CASIGAGGNNEQFF. Combining the CDR3 with reference TRBV28 and TRBJ2-1 gives the whole variable domain DVKVTQSSRYLVKRTGEKVFLECVQDMDHENMFWYRQDPGLGLRLIYFSYDVKMKEKGDIPEGYSVSREKKERFSLILESASTNQTSMYLCASIGAGGNNEQFFGPGTRLTVL.